What follows are 29 T cell receptor beta chains derived from one specimen sequenced in a study of shared clonotypes between healthy human individuals. TCRdb's table, derived via immunoSEQ multiplex PCR, lists solely in-frame clones and lacks some. The sample lists under 600,000 clones; around 78% were seen once. The material sequenced was PBMCs. These receptors all come from a woman in her forties in good health. Some clones in this sample may be carry-over from other donors' samples.

This chain joins TRBV30 and TRBJ2-3, with 11 bases fitting TRBD2. The CDR3 covers 16 residues. Losses at the gene ends were 4 bases for V and 4 bases for J; bases not matched to a gene: 10. In germline, CDR1 is GTSNPN, CDR2 SVGIG (reference sequence). CDR3 residues: CAWNPQVAGGADTQYF. CDR3 coding DNA: TGTGCCTGGAACCCTCAAGTAGCGGGAGGGGCAGATACGCAGTATTTT.

In this sample, this clone turned up once. The chain carries TRBV6-1 and TRBJ2-7; 8 bases are shared with TRBD1. The CDR3 has 18 amino acids. V lost 4 bases to trimming and J lost 7 bases; unmatched junction nucleotides: 21. Germline CDR1 reads MNHNS; CDR2 reads SASEGT. In nucleotides, the CDR3 is TGTGCCAGCAGTGCGGGGTTAGGGGGACAGGCTGCGAGGTGGGAGCAGTACTTC. Amino acid sequence: CASSAGLGGQAARWEQYF.

This chain uses TRBV19 with TRBJ2-1; TRBD2 agrees at 8 bases. There are 16 residues in the CDR3. V was pared by 1 base and J by 0 bases, with 2 bases of the junction left unmatched. Germline V gives CDR1 LNHDA, CDR2 SQIVND (reference sequence). Here the CDR3 reads CASSIVTSGSYNEQFF. The CDR3, as DNA: TGTGCCAGTAGTATAGTTACTAGCGGCTCCTACAATGAGCAGTTCTTC.

The rearrangement links TRBV6-1 to TRBJ1-1; TRBD1 matches at 12 bases. Germline V gene sequence: CDR1 MNHNS, CDR2 SASEGT. The trim removed 6 bases at V and 4 bases at J, leaving 6 bases unmatched. The CDR3 has 15 amino acids. CDR3 loop: CASRPGQGARTEAFF. The CDR3 bases are TGTGCCAGCAGGCCGGGACAGGGGGCGCGCACTGAAGCTTTCTTT.

Of note for this clone: The same CDR3 is also encoded by other DNA sequences in this sample. The chain has TRBV9 and TRBJ1-3; D is unclear. V shed 0 bases and J shed 1 base, with 2 bases lying between them. This CDR3 contains 13 residues. Germline V gene data show CDR1 as SGDLS and CDR2 as YYNGEE. The CDR3 spells CASSVGSGNTIYF. CDR3 sequence (DNA): TGTGCCAGCAGCGTAGGGTCTGGAAACACCATATATTTT.

The chain couples TRBV6-5 to TRBJ2-3, with 10 bases matching TRBD2. Germline V gives CDR1 MNHEY, CDR2 SVGAGI. Trimming cost V 5 bases and J 9 bases; bases outside gene matches: 8. There are 14 residues in the CDR3. The CDR3 protein is CASSKLAGGRTQYF. The DNA of the CDR3 is TGTGCCAGCAGTAAGTTAGCGGGAGGACGAACGCAGTATTTT.

This chain uses TRBV5-4 with TRBJ2-6, with 10 bases lining up with TRBD1. Germline V gene sequence: CDR1 SGHNT, CDR2 YYREEE (reference sequence). V was clipped by 1 base and J by 4 bases; unmatched bases: 5. CDR3 length: 17 residues. The CDR3 region is CASSLFGTGVGANVLTF. DNA of the CDR3: TGTGCCAGCAGCTTGTTTGGGACAGGGGTCGGGGCCAACGTCCTGACTTTC.

V gene TRBV10-3 combines with J gene TRBJ2-3; D is unresolved. Trimming shortened V by 4 bases and J by 0 bases, and 5 bases separated the two germline ends. CDR1 is ENHRY, CDR2 SYGVKD, per germline. The length of the CDR3 is 13 residues. DNA of the CDR3: TGTGCCATCAGTGCCGGAAGCACAGATACGCAGTATTTT. Its translation: CAISAGSTDTQYF.

The rearrangement joins TRBV6-6 to TRBJ2-1; the D is unclear. Germline CDR1 MNHNY, CDR2 SVGAGI (reference sequence). The V end lost 2 bases, the J end lost 0 bases, and 8 bases lay between the germline ends. CDR3 length: 15 amino acids. CDR3: CASSYEESSYNEQFF. Written as DNA, the CDR3 is TGTGCCAGCAGTTACGAAGAGAGCTCCTACAATGAGCAGTTCTTC.

This clone was detected once. The V gene is TRBV7-2, the J gene TRBJ1-1; a weak D match, TRBD1 (5 bases). The length of the CDR3 is 15 residues. CDR1 is SGHTA, CDR2 FQGNSA, per germline. The germline V and J ends were trimmed by 5 bases and 3 bases, with 16 bases remaining between them. CDR3 sequence reads: CASSLSGGAYTEAFF. The CDR3 coding sequence is TGTGCCAGCAGCCTTAGCGGGGGTGCTTACACTGAAGCTTTCTTT. The whole variable domain, filled in from reference TRBV7-2 and TRBJ1-1, reads GAGVSQSPSNKVTEKGKDVELRCDPISGHTALYWYRQSLGQGLEFLIYFQGNSAPDKSGLPSDRFSAERTGGSVSTLTIQRTQQEDSAVYLCASSLSGGAYTEAFFGQGTRLTVV.

This clone was recorded many times. Other DNA sequences in the same sample also yield this CDR3. The chain couples TRBV29-1 to TRBJ2-1; D remains ambiguous. Trimming removed 5 bases at V and 8 bases at J, with 19 bases between. Germline lookup yields CDR1 SQVTM and CDR2 ANQGSEA. There are 14 residues in the CDR3. Here the CDR3 reads CSVCKGTVIDEQFF. Here the CDR3 DNA reads TGCAGCGTTTGCAAGGGAACCGTTATCGATGAGCAGTTCTTC.

This chain uses TRBV28 with TRBJ2-5; TRBD2 matches at 9 bases. V shed 0 bases and J 5 bases; nucleotides not matched to a gene: 4. The CDR3 consists of 15 residues. Germline V lookup: CDR1 MDHEN, CDR2 SYDVKM. The CDR3 loop reads CASSLWASGEETQYF. CDR3 DNA sequence: TGTGCCAGCAGTTTATGGGCTAGCGGGGAGGAGACCCAGTACTTC.

The chain carries TRBV5-1 and TRBJ1-1, with a possible D match to TRBD1 (6 bases). Germline lookup yields CDR1 SGHRS and CDR2 YFSETQ. V was shortened by 4 bases and J by 2 bases, with 21 bases between the two germline ends. The CDR3 is made up of 17 amino acids. The chain's CDR3 is CASSHPRLQGVNTEAFF. The CDR3 region has the DNA TGCGCCAGCAGCCACCCAAGGCTACAGGGAGTTAACACTGAAGCTTTCTTT.

This clone was counted many times. This same CDR3 is encoded by further DNA sequences in the sample. This chain joins TRBV13 and TRBJ2-7, with 7 nucleotides matching TRBD1. Germline loops: CDR1 PRHDT, CDR2 FYEKMQ (reference sequence). V dropped 6 bases and J dropped 4; count of bases not matched to a gene: 6. The CDR3 spans 13 residues. The CDR3 DNA is TGTGCCAGCAGAATGACAGGGAAGTACGAGCAGTACTTC. It is translated as CASRMTGKYEQYF. The variable domain in full, completed from reference TRBV13 and TRBJ2-7, reads AAGVIQSPRHLIKEKRETATLKCYPIPRHDTVYWYQQGPGQDPQFLISFYEKMQSDKGSIPDRFSAQQFSDYHSELNMSSLELGDSALYFCASRMTGKYEQYFGPGTRLTVT.

This clone came up a few times. The rearrangement joins TRBV19 to TRBJ2-3, with 8 nucleotides matching TRBD1. This CDR3 is 19 amino acids long. Germline values: CDR1 LNHDA, CDR2 SQIVND (reference sequence). The V gene end was trimmed by 5 bases and the J gene end by 0 bases; junction bases not matched to a gene: 16. The CDR3 sequence is CASSRTGTGVSASTDTQYF. In nucleotides, the CDR3 is TGTGCCAGTAGTCGTACCGGGACAGGAGTTAGTGCTAGCACAGATACGCAGTATTTT.

V is TRBV11-2 and J is TRBJ1-2; TRBD1 agrees at 11 bases. This CDR3 has 15 residues. J gave up 4 bases and V 1 base, and 2 bases lay outside the gene matches. CDR1 is SGHAT and CDR2 is FQNNGV in the germline V gene. The CDR3 DNA reads as TGTGCCAGCAGCTTAGCGGGACAGGGGGGCTATGGCTACACCTTC. It codes for CASSLAGQGGYGYTF. Variable domain in full (rest from reference TRBV11-2 and TRBJ1-2): EAGVAQSPRYKIIEKRQSVAFWCNPISGHATLYWYQQILGQGPKLLIQFQNNGVVDDSQLPKDRFSAERLKGVDSTLKIQPAKLEDSAVYLCASSLAGQGGYGYTFGSGTRLTVV.

The chain carries TRBV29-1 and TRBJ1-2; 9 bases are shared with TRBD1. Trimming at V came to 3 bases and at J to 8 bases, leaving 4 bases not matched to a gene. Looked up from germline, CDR1 is SQVTM and CDR2 is ANQGSEA. The CDR3 length is 12 residues. As DNA, the CDR3 is TGCAGCGTTGAGGGACAGGGAGTAGGCTACACCTTC. This codes for CSVEGQGVGYTF.

This sequence joins TRBV4-3 and TRBJ1-6; D not resolved. Germline V gene data show CDR1 as LGHNA and CDR2 as YSLEER. The ends were cut back, 1 base at V and 7 bases at J, with 8 bases in the middle. This CDR3 region has 14 residues. CDR3 nucleotide sequence: TGCGCCAGCAGCCAAGGGACTACCAATTCACCCCTCCACTTT. Translation gives CASSQGTTNSPLHF.

Points on this clone: This CDR3 is also generated by other DNA sequences in the sample. The V and J genes are TRBV27 and TRBJ2-2; D ambiguous. Germline V lookup: CDR1 MNHEY, CDR2 SMNVEV (reference sequence). With 4 bases removed from V and 0 bases from J, the gap between germline ends came to 3 bases. The CDR3 totals 13 residues. CDR3 sequence (DNA): TGTGCCAGCAGTTATTCGAACACCGGGGAGCTGTTTTTT. Translated: CASSYSNTGELFF.

In DNA, the CDR3 is TGCGCCAGCAGCGTAGGACAGGCTTTGGACACTGAAGCTTTCTTT. Protein sequence: CASSVGQALDTEAFF. The chain recombines TRBV5-1 with TRBJ1-1; TRBD1 matches 7 bases. Per the germline V gene, CDR1 is SGHRS and CDR2 is YFSETQ. V dropped 4 bases and J dropped 3; count of bases not matched to a gene: 9. This CDR3 comprises 15 residues.

The chain couples TRBV15 to TRBJ2-7; D is unresolved. Deletions cut 0 bases from V and 4 bases from J, with 13 bases between. The germline gives CDR1 LNHNV, CDR2 YYDKDF (reference sequence). This CDR3 is 15 amino acids long. The CDR3 coding sequence is TGTGCCACCAGCAGAGATCCGGTTATGGCTTACGAGCAGTACTTC. It specifies CATSRDPVMAYEQYF.

This chain joins TRBV14 and TRBJ1-5; D perhaps matches TRBD1 (5 bases). CDR3 size: 15 residues. Trimming pared 2 bases from V and 2 bases from J, leaving 10 bases between. Germline loops: CDR1 SGHDN, CDR2 FVKESK. The CDR3, as DNA: TGTGCCAGCAGCCAAAGGGACGGAGGCAATCAGCCCCAGCATTTT. This gives the protein CASSQRDGGNQPQHF. The full variable domain, in which reference TRBV14 and TRBJ1-5 provide the parts outside the CDR3, is EAGVTQFPSHSVIEKGQTVTLRCDPISGHDNLYWYRRVMGKEIKFLLHFVKESKQDESGMPNNRFLAERTGGTYSTLKVQPAELEDSGVYFCASSQRDGGNQPQHFGDGTRLSIL.

J is TRBJ2-2 and V is TRBV4-1; D possibly matches TRBD1 or TRBD2 (5 bases each). V dropped 1 base and J dropped 6 bases, with 18 bases sitting between them. CDR1 is MGHRA, CDR2 YSYEKL, per germline. The CDR3 runs to 17 residues. The CDR3, as DNA: TGCGCCAGCAGCCAAGTGCAGCTAGCACGGGGCGCCGGGGAGCTGTTTTTT. Its translation: CASSQVQLARGAGELFF.

V and J are TRBV13 and TRBJ2-1; D perhaps matches TRBD2 (6 bases). Germline-derived CDR1 and CDR2 are PRHDT and FYEKMQ (reference sequence). This CDR3 region has 15 residues. Trimming cost V 5 bases and J 7 bases, with 18 bases left between them. The CDR3 reads CASSQRREMRNEQFF. The CDR3 coding sequence is TGTGCCAGCAGCCAGAGGAGGGAAATGAGGAATGAGCAGTTCTTC. The complete variable domain, with remaining parts taken from reference TRBV13 and TRBJ2-1, reads AAGVIQSPRHLIKEKRETATLKCYPIPRHDTVYWYQQGPGQDPQFLISFYEKMQSDKGSIPDRFSAQQFSDYHSELNMSSLELGDSALYFCASSQRREMRNEQFFGPGTRLTVL.

In this sample, this clone turned up a few times. This chain uses TRBV28 with TRBJ2-2, with TRBD1 matching 11 bases. V lost 5 bases, J lost 7 bases, and 6 bases stayed unmatched. Germline assignment: CDR1 MDHEN and CDR2 SYDVKM. This CDR3 is 15 amino acids long. The CDR3 DNA is TGTGCCAGCAGTCCGGGACAGGGGGACATCGGGGAGCTGTTTTTT. Residues: CASSPGQGDIGELFF. The full variable domain, with the rest looked up from reference TRBV28 and TRBJ2-2, is DVKVTQSSRYLVKRTGEKVFLECVQDMDHENMFWYRQDPGLGLRLIYFSYDVKMKEKGDIPEGYSVSREKKERFSLILESASTNQTSMYLCASSPGQGDIGELFFGEGSRLTVL.

The gene calls are TRBV13 and TRBJ2-1; D unresolved. Germline CDR1 is PRHDT and CDR2 is FYEKMQ (reference sequence). Trimming pared 5 bases from V and 5 bases from J, leaving 10 bases between. The length of the CDR3 is 13 residues. The CDR3: CASSGFSNNEQFF. The CDR3 DNA is TGTGCCAGCAGCGGATTCAGTAACAATGAGCAGTTCTTC.

The V gene is TRBV27, the J gene TRBJ1-5; 8 nucleotides match TRBD1. Losses at the gene ends were 5 bases for V and 3 bases for J; bases not matched to a gene: 9. Germline CDR1 and CDR2: MNHEY and SMNVEV (reference sequence). This CDR3 has 16 amino acids. CDR3 DNA: TGTGCCAGCAGTCGGGGACAGGACAGCCTCAATCAGCCCCAGCATTTT. As protein: CASSRGQDSLNQPQHF.

This clone appeared a single time. V usage is TRBV2 and J usage is TRBJ2-2; 15 nucleotides match TRBD2. The CDR3 consists of 17 residues. From germline, CDR1 is SNHLY and CDR2 FYNNEI. V shed 5 bases and J 5 bases; nucleotides not matched to a gene: 6. CDR3 sequence reads: CASSFGLAGGLTGELFF. CDR3 DNA sequence: TGTGCCAGCAGTTTCGGACTAGCGGGAGGGCTTACCGGGGAGCTGTTTTTT.

The chain couples TRBV10-2 to TRBJ2-5, with D unclear. With the DNA end fitting TRBJ2-7 better, the J assignment may be wrong. The germline V gene encodes CDR1 WSHSY and CDR2 SAAADI. CDR3 length: 13 residues. The CDR3 protein is CASSGAETYEQYF. The CDR3 DNA is TGCGCCAGCAGTGGGGCAGAAACCTACGAGCAGTACTTC.